The 31 T cell receptor beta chains below come from one sample, sequenced in a study of T cell responses to AZD1222 COVID-19 vaccine. The table came from immunoSEQ multiplex PCR; TCRdb's copy has only in-frame clones and leaves some out. This table holds roughly 150,000 clones, more than 70% found once. This sample comprised peripheral blood, obtained 28 days after the second AZD1222 dose. The receptors stem from an adult who received the AZD1222 COVID-19 vaccine.

This chain uses TRBV28 with TRBJ2-5; D call uncertain. The germline V gene has CDR1 MDHEN and CDR2 SYDVKM. Trimming shortened V by 10 bases and J by 2 bases, and 5 bases separated the two germline ends. This CDR3 comprises 10 residues. CDR3 in DNA: TGTGCCACCAAACAAGAGACCCAGTACTTC. Translated, it gives CATKQETQYF.

The chain recombines TRBV4-1 with TRBJ2-2; D gene uncertain. This CDR3 is built from 13 residues. Germline loops: CDR1 MGHRA, CDR2 YSYEKL. The V end was cut by 6 bases, the J end by 2 bases, with 7 bases between. In nucleotides, the CDR3 is TGCGCCAGCAGGGGCCTCAACACCGGGGAGCTGTTTTTT. This encodes CASRGLNTGELFF.

J is TRBJ1-2 and V is TRBV28; 7 bases align to TRBD1. Germline loops: CDR1 MDHEN, CDR2 SYDVKM. V was pared by 7 bases and J by 4 bases, with 12 bases of the junction left unmatched. The CDR3 covers 15 residues. CDR3 bases: TGTGCCAGCATACCATACGGGACAGTCCTCTATGGCTACACCTTC. Encoded protein: CASIPYGTVLYGYTF.

This clone has just a few counts. The chain carries TRBV6-5 and TRBJ1-1, with D possibly matching TRBD1 (6 bases). The germline CDR1 and CDR2 sequences are MNHEY and SVGAGI. The CDR3 totals 13 residues. V lost 5 bases and J 1 base, leaving 8 bases between the germline ends. The CDR3 loop reads CASSPGQNTEAFF. CDR3 in DNA: TGTGCCAGCAGTCCGGGACAGAACACTGAAGCTTTCTTT.

This chain's CDR3 is CASSIGQARRETQYF. In DNA, the CDR3 is TGTGCCAGCTCAATCGGACAGGCGCGGCGGGAGACCCAGTACTTC. V and J are TRBV18 and TRBJ2-5; 7 positions match TRBD1. Unmatched junction bases numbered 11, after V lost 5 bases and J lost 5 bases. The germline gives CDR1 KGHSH, CDR2 LQKENI. The CDR3 extends over 15 amino acids.

The rearrangement joins TRBV4-1 to TRBJ2-1, with D uncertain. The length of the CDR3 is 13 residues. The V end lost 0 bases, the J end lost 7 bases, and 7 bases lay between the germline ends. CDR1 is MGHRA, CDR2 YSYEKL, per germline. The CDR3 here is CASSQELKNEQFF. The CDR3 nucleotides read TGCGCCAGCAGCCAAGAGTTGAAAAATGAGCAGTTCTTC.

This chain links TRBV29-1 with TRBJ1-1; D possibly corresponds to TRBD1 (5 bases). Germline V gives CDR1 SQVTM, CDR2 ANQGSEA. This CDR3 spans 13 amino acids. V lost 5 bases, J lost 4 bases, and 14 bases lay in between. Here the CDR3 DNA reads TGCAGCGTTACCAGGGATCGCTCCACTGAAGCTTTCTTT. Translation gives CSVTRDRSTEAFF.

J is TRBJ1-2 and V is TRBV28, with 7 nucleotides matching TRBD1. V lost 10 bases to trimming and J lost 4 bases; unmatched junction nucleotides: 9. The CDR3 covers 13 residues. Germline V gene data show CDR1 as MDHEN and CDR2 as SYDVKM. This CDR3 is CANLDRAGYGYTF. The DNA of the CDR3 is TGTGCCAACCTCGACAGGGCAGGCTATGGCTACACCTTC.

The chain carries TRBV5-4 and TRBJ2-1; 8 bases are a match to TRBD2. CDR1 is SGHNT, CDR2 YYREEE, per germline (reference sequence). The CDR3 runs 15 residues. Unmatched junction bases numbered 7, after V lost 3 bases and J lost 5 bases. CDR3 protein: CASSYEREPNNEQFF. CDR3 bases: TGTGCCAGCAGCTATGAGCGGGAGCCCAACAATGAGCAGTTCTTC. Full variable domain (missing parts from reference TRBV5-4 and TRBJ2-1): ETGVTQSPTHLIKTRGQQVTLRCSSQSGHNTVSWYQQALGQGPQFIFQYYREEENGRGNFPPRFSGLQFPNYSSELNVNALELDDSALYLCASSYEREPNNEQFFGPGTRLTVL.

This chain connects TRBV3-1 (or the pseudogene TRBV3-2) to TRBJ1-3; tentative D call: TRBD1 (6 bases). Germline V lookup: CDR1 LGHDT, CDR2 YNNKEL (reference sequence). V lost 2 bases and J lost 0, with 8 bases in between. The CDR3 totals 15 residues. CDR3 bases: TGTGCCAGCAGCCAAATAGGGGGCTCTGGAAACACCATATATTTT. Its translation: CASSQIGGSGNTIYF.

The chain is built from TRBV7-3 and TRBJ1-6, with D perhaps TRBD1 (5 bases). The CDR3 loop spans 22 amino acids. V lost 2 bases and J lost 1, with 27 bases in between. Germline V gives CDR1 SGHTA, CDR2 FQGTGA. CDR3 amino acids: CASSLFPPRFGETGSYNSPLHF. CDR3 DNA: TGTGCCAGCAGCTTATTTCCTCCCAGGTTCGGGGAAACAGGTTCCTATAATTCACCCCTCCACTTT.

In nucleotides, the CDR3 is TGTGCCAGCACAACAAGACTAGCGGGAGACCCAAACTCCTACAATGAGCAGTTCTTC. Its translation is CASTTRLAGDPNSYNEQFF. The V gene is TRBV28, the J gene TRBJ2-1; 12 nucleotides agree with TRBD2. V lost 7 bases and J lost 0; bases outside the gene matches: 13. Germline CDR1 and CDR2: MDHEN and SYDVKM. This CDR3 spans 19 amino acids.

V is TRBV6-2 or TRBV6-3 and J is TRBJ1-2; D remains unclear. Germline values: CDR1 MNHEY, CDR2 SVGEGT. Trimming took 0 bases from V and 5 from J, leaving 19 bases between them. The CDR3 extends over 17 amino acids. The CDR3 nucleotides are TGTGCCAGCAGTTACTCGGCCCAGGTGGGAGACGGGTATGGCTACACCTTC. Encoded protein: CASSYSAQVGDGYGYTF.

The V and J genes are TRBV4-1 and TRBJ1-4; the D is unclear. The CDR3 length is 16 residues. V shed 1 base and J shed 6 bases, with 15 bases lying between them. Per germline, CDR1 MGHRA and CDR2 YSYEKL. The CDR3: CASSQAGPSVYEKLFF. CDR3 sequence (DNA): TGCGCCAGCAGCCAAGCCGGACCCAGCGTATATGAAAAACTGTTTTTT.

In DNA, the CDR3 is TGTGCCAGCCGCCGGACCGGTGATTCACCCCTCCACTTT. Protein product: CASRRTGDSPLHF. The chain couples TRBV7-9 to TRBJ1-6; D call uncertain. The CDR3 has 13 amino acids. Trimming stripped 8 bases from V and 8 bases from J, with 13 bases between. Germline V gene data show CDR1 as SEHNR and CDR2 as FQNEAQ (reference sequence). Using reference TRBV7-9 and TRBJ1-6 for the parts outside the CDR3, the full variable domain is DTGVSQNPRHKITKRGQNVTFRCDPISEHNRLYWYRQTLGQGPEFLTYFQNEAQLEKSRLLSDRFSAERPKGSFSTLEIQRTEQGDSAMYLCASRRTGDSPLHFGNGTRLTVT.

The chain employs TRBV27 and TRBJ2-7; TRBD1 matches at 7 bases. Germline CDR1 MNHEY, CDR2 SMNVEV (reference sequence). Trimming at V came to 3 bases and at J to 3 bases, leaving 8 bases not matched to a gene. The length of the CDR3 is 15 residues. CDR3 residues: CASSLRGREDYEQYF. The DNA of the CDR3 is TGTGCCAGCAGTTTGAGGGGGCGCGAGGACTACGAGCAGTACTTC.

V and J are TRBV28 and TRBJ1-4; D is perhaps TRBD1 (5 bases). The CDR3 has 11 amino acids. Germline V gene sequence: CDR1 MDHEN, CDR2 SYDVKM. Trimming removed 7 bases from V and 11 bases from J, with 11 bases in between. The CDR3 is CASTSRDKLFF. As DNA, the CDR3 is TGTGCCAGCACCTCCAGGGATAAACTGTTTTTT.

The V call is TRBV16, the J call TRBJ1-1, with D hard to call. This CDR3 is 13 amino acids long. Per the germline V gene, CDR1 is KGHSY and CDR2 is FQNENV. V was pared by 2 bases and J by 1 base, with 5 bases between. For the CDR3, the DNA is TGTGCCAGCAGCCAAGTTGCGAACACTGAAGCTTTCTTT. Protein product: CASSQVANTEAFF. The variable domain in full, with the rest retrieved from reference TRBV16 and TRBJ1-1, is GEEVAQTPKHLVRGEGQKAKLYCAPIKGHSYVFWYQQVLKNEFKFLISFQNENVFDETGMPKERFSAKCLPNSPCSLEIQATKLEDSAVYFCASSQVANTEAFFGQGTRLTVV.

V and J are TRBV6-6 and TRBJ2-2; no firm D call. Germline lookup yields CDR1 MNHNY and CDR2 SVGAGI (reference sequence). The CDR3 spans 13 residues. Trimming cost V 0 bases and J 7 bases, with 6 bases left between them. The CDR3 here is CASSYSLLGELFF. The CDR3 DNA reads TGTGCCAGCAGTTACTCCCTACTCGGGGAGCTGTTTTTT.

The chain has TRBV18 and TRBJ2-1; 7 bases are shared with TRBD2. The junction had 18 bases not matched to a gene; V was cut back by 0 bases and J by 10 bases. In germline, CDR1 is KGHSH, CDR2 LQKENI. CDR3 length: 18 residues. The CDR3 DNA follows: TGTGCCAGCTCACCACCCGGGGGGAGCGGACGACCGCTCGGGGAGCAGTTCTTC. It is translated as CASSPPGGSGRPLGEQFF.

The rearrangement links TRBV4-2 to TRBJ2-1, with D perhaps TRBD2 (6 bases). Per germline, CDR1 LGHNA and CDR2 YNFKEQ. The CDR3 runs 18 residues. The V gene lost 0 bases and the J gene lost 6 bases, with 21 bases spanning the gap. The CDR3 DNA sequence: TGTGCCAGCAGCCAAGATTTAACCGGGGGTTTCAAACTCAATGAGCAGTTCTTC. Amino acid sequence: CASSQDLTGGFKLNEQFF.

This chain's CDR3 is CASIGTASGNTIYF. The CDR3 coding sequence is TGTGCCAGCATCGGGACAGCCTCTGGAAACACCATATATTTT. The chain carries TRBV6-5 and TRBJ1-3, with 7 bases lining up with TRBD1. V was clipped by 7 bases and J by 0 bases; unmatched bases: 3. Germline V CDR1 and CDR2: MNHEY, SVGAGI. The CDR3 consists of 14 residues.

The genes are TRBV12-3 or TRBV12-4 and TRBJ2-3, with D hard to call. The CDR3 runs to 13 residues. V shed 5 bases and J shed 7 bases, with 13 bases lying between them. The CDR3, as DNA: TGTGCCAGCAGTACCAACGACGGTTATACGCAGTATTTT. It specifies CASSTNDGYTQYF.

The V gene is TRBV28, the J gene TRBJ1-3, with a weak D call TRBD1 (5 bases). The CDR3 contains 16 residues. Germline-derived CDR1 and CDR2 are MDHEN and SYDVKM. V gave up 3 bases and J gave up 0 bases, with 12 bases separating them. The CDR3 bases are TGTGCCAGCAGTTTTGGGACGGGGGGCTCTGGAAACACCATATATTTT. Translation gives CASSFGTGGSGNTIYF.

This chain connects TRBV19 to TRBJ1-4; no firm D call. Germline CDR1 LNHDA, CDR2 SQIVND (reference sequence). This CDR3 is 15 amino acids long. The V gene lost 6 bases and the J gene lost 7 bases, with 18 bases spanning the gap. The CDR3 is CASSQPPAIREKLFF. CDR3 DNA: TGTGCCAGTAGCCAACCCCCGGCAATCCGTGAAAAACTGTTTTTT. Full variable domain (missing parts from reference TRBV19 and TRBJ1-4): DGGITQSPKYLFRKEGQNVTLSCEQNLNHDAMYWYRQDPGQGLRLIYYSQIVNDFQKGDIAEGYSVSREKKESFPLTVTSAQKNPTAFYLCASSQPPAIREKLFFGSGTQLSVL.

The J gene is TRBJ2-7, the V gene TRBV18, with no clear D. Trimming took 3 bases from V and 0 from J, leaving 12 bases between them. CDR3 length: 15 residues. Germline CDR1 KGHSH, CDR2 LQKENI. Here the CDR3 reads CASSPGARSSYEQYF. CDR3 in DNA: TGTGCCAGCTCACCGGGCGCCCGGAGCTCCTACGAGCAGTACTTC.

V is TRBV9 and J is TRBJ2-6; D possibly corresponds to TRBD1 (6 bases). CDR3 length: 16 residues. Germline values: CDR1 SGDLS, CDR2 YYNGEE. The V gene lost 0 bases and the J gene lost 0 bases, with 7 bases spanning the gap. The CDR3 DNA follows: TGTGCCAGCAGCGTAGGGACAGTCTCTGGGGCCAACGTCCTGACTTTC. As protein: CASSVGTVSGANVLTF.

The V call is TRBV9, the J call TRBJ2-3, with 9 bases identical to TRBD2. Germline V gene data show CDR1 as SGDLS and CDR2 as YYNGEE. This CDR3 comprises 15 residues. Losses at the gene ends were 2 bases for V and 4 bases for J; bases not matched to a gene: 5. CDR3 DNA: TGTGCCAGCAGCGTCTGGCGGGGGGGCGCAGATACGCAGTATTTT. Amino acids: CASSVWRGGADTQYF.

V usage is TRBV28 and J usage is TRBJ2-2, with no clear D. The ends were cut back, 3 bases at V and 3 bases at J, with 14 bases in the middle. CDR1 and CDR2 (germline): MDHEN, SYDVKM. The CDR3 sequence is 16 residues long. CDR3 bases: TGTGCCAGCAGTTTCTATGGGCTCGGAGACACCGGGGAGCTGTTTTTT. The encoded protein is CASSFYGLGDTGELFF.

This chain uses TRBV18 with TRBJ1-1; the match to TRBD1 covers 10 bases. J lost 3 bases, V lost 3 bases, and 7 bases had no gene match. Germline V gives CDR1 KGHSH, CDR2 LQKENI. CDR3 size: 16 residues. The CDR3 DNA follows: TGTGCCAGCTCACCTTCGACAGGGGGCGCAGACACTGAAGCTTTCTTT. Protein sequence: CASSPSTGGADTEAFF.

The table lists this clone with a few counts. CDR3 sequence reads: CASSLEGVGYGYTF. CDR3 nucleotides: TGTGCCAGCAGTTTGGAGGGGGTCGGCTATGGCTACACCTTC. The J gene is TRBJ1-2, the V gene TRBV28, with a tentative D call TRBD1 (6 bases). This CDR3 region has 14 residues. V was clipped by 3 bases and J by 4 bases, with 12 bases between them. CDR1 is MDHEN, CDR2 SYDVKM, per germline.